This TCR beta chain was captured in a study of cytomegalovirus exposure and HLA in healthy donors. This clone was found a few times. The PCR had 60 Vbeta and 13 Jbeta primers. Libraries were prepared by immunoSEQ multiplex PCR; TCRdb keeps only in-frame clonotypes and omits some of them. The sample consists of fewer than 150,000 clones, 70% to 80% of them appearing once. Germline V CDR1 and CDR2: SGHTA, FQGNSA. The CDR3 sequence is 12 residues long. The V end lost 5 bases, the J end lost 9 bases, and 11 bases lay between the germline ends. This TCR came from a woman in her forties or fifties in good health and CMV-seropositive. Source material: PBMCs. The V call is TRBV7-2, the J call TRBJ2-1; no clear D. CDR3 loop: CASSPLPSEQFF. The CDR3 region has the DNA TGTGCCAGCAGCCCCCTTCCTAGTGAGCAGTTCTTC.